Reported below is one TCR beta chain. Original processing methods: Reference gene primer amplification gave nucleated cell count estimates. The repertoire was sequenced with immunoSEQ multiplex PCR; TCRdb's copy has only in-frame clones and lacks some. V and J calls plus clone size are reproduced from that table; the DNA served to infer D and trimming. The top ten hold roughly 8.5% of the sample, which has about 480,000 clones, about 88% seen once. Participant reports of clinical history set cohort assignment. The recovered donors of Cohort 3 showed two negative PCRs, clearance, or symptom resolution. These data originate in a study of blood T cell repertoires in COVID-19. Study at large: Samples taken during acute and convalescent COVID-19 were collected in the United States, Italy and Spain.

The sequencing input was PBMCs or T cells enriched from blood (not recorded which). This TCR came from an older woman who had recovered from COVID-19.

The CDR3 here is CASSLDRAFYNSPLHF. The CDR3 bases are TGTGCCAGCAGCTTAGACAGGGCATTCTATAATTCACCCCTCCACTTT. V and J are TRBV7-9 and TRBJ1-6; D may be TRBD1 (6 bases). The CDR3 loop spans 16 amino acids. Germline V gene sequence: CDR1 SEHNR, CDR2 FQNEAQ (reference sequence). V was pared by 1 base and J by 3 bases, with 10 bases between.